The 30 T cell receptor beta chains reported below all come from one sample, sequenced in a study of blood T cell repertoires in COVID-19. Method: immunoSEQ multiplex PCR; TCRdb's copy keeps in-frame clones and lacks some. The data show about 67,000 clones, with 87% seen just once and just over 8% held by the top ten. Input material: peripheral blood. The source is a man aged 45-65 years with active COVID-19.

The chain employs TRBV30 and TRBJ2-7; D may be TRBD2 (5 bases). CDR3 size: 13 residues. Germline V gene data show CDR1 as GTSNPN and CDR2 as SVGIG (reference sequence). V was pared by 5 bases and J by 0 bases, with 11 bases between. The CDR3 region is CAWASGYSYEQYF. Here the CDR3 DNA reads TGTGCCTGGGCCAGCGGTTACTCCTACGAGCAGTACTTC.

The chain combines TRBV4-1 with TRBJ2-1; 8 bases match TRBD2. Germline V gene data show CDR1 as MGHRA and CDR2 as YSYEKL. With V trimmed by 1 base and J by 3 bases, 8 bases remained unmatched. This CDR3 spans 17 amino acids. CDR3 sequence: CASSQVARTSNYNEQFF. CDR3 DNA sequence: TGCGCCAGCAGCCAAGTGGCCCGGACTAGCAACTACAATGAGCAGTTCTTC.

This rearrangement joins TRBV5-1 to TRBJ2-1, with TRBD1 identical over 9 bases. CDR3 size: 15 residues. After removal of 4 bases from V and 4 bases from J, the junction contained 6 bases not matched to a gene. The V gene's germline CDR1 is SGHRS and CDR2 YFSETQ. CDR3 sequence (DNA): TGCGCCAGCAGCCTCATGGGACAGGGTTACAATGAGCAGTTCTTC. This translates into CASSLMGQGYNEQFF. The full variable domain, completed using reference TRBV5-1 and TRBJ2-1, is KAGVTQTPRYLIKTRGQQVTLSCSPISGHRSVSWYQQTPGQGLQFLFEYFSETQRNKGNFPGRFSGRQFSNSRSEMNVSTLELGDSALYLCASSLMGQGYNEQFFGPGTRLTVL.

The rearrangement links TRBV7-2 to TRBJ1-5; 7 bases line up with TRBD1. CDR3 length: 15 amino acids. The germline V gene encodes CDR1 SGHTA and CDR2 FQGNSA. The V and J ends lost 1 base and 9 bases, in that order; junction bases with no gene match: 9. The CDR3 loop reads CASSLVGTNRGPQHF. The CDR3 DNA reads as TGTGCCAGCAGCTTAGTTGGCACGAACAGGGGGCCCCAGCATTTT.

This sequence joins TRBV11-2 and TRBJ2-1; 9 nucleotides align to TRBD2. The germline CDR1 and CDR2 sequences are SGHAT and FQNNGV. V lost 8 bases, J lost 9 bases, and 17 bases stayed unmatched. The CDR3 has 16 amino acids. CDR3 in amino acids: CASRRGDAGGNGEQFF. The CDR3 DNA sequence: TGTGCCAGCCGAAGGGGCGACGCGGGAGGGAATGGTGAGCAGTTCTTC.

This rearrangement joins TRBV9 to TRBJ2-1; 8 positions agree with TRBD2. This CDR3 is built from 15 residues. From germline, CDR1 is SGDLS and CDR2 YYNGEE. J gave up 9 bases and V 3 bases, and 11 bases lay outside the gene matches. CDR3 DNA sequence: TGTGCCAGCAGCGGAGGACTAGCAGGTTCTCGTGAGCAGTTCTTC. It yields the protein CASSGGLAGSREQFF. Drawing the rest from reference TRBV9 and TRBJ2-1, the complete variable domain is DSGVTQTPKHLITATGQRVTLRCSPRSGDLSVYWYQQSLDQGLQFLIQYYNGEERAKGNILERFSAQQFPDLHSELNLSSLELGDSALYFCASSGGLAGSREQFFGPGTRLTVL.

About this clone: Other DNA sequences from this sample encode an identical CDR3 as well. The V and J genes are TRBV6-5 and TRBJ1-2; 9 bases agree with TRBD1. The CDR3 is made up of 14 amino acids. V lost 2 bases, J lost 7 bases, and 5 bases stayed unmatched. Germline V gives CDR1 MNHEY, CDR2 SVGAGI. CDR3 DNA sequence: TGTGCCAGCAGTTACACGGGACAGGGTGCTGGCTACACCTTC. It translates to CASSYTGQGAGYTF.

The chain couples TRBV7-6 to TRBJ1-2, with D possibly being TRBD1 (5 bases). Germline-derived CDR1 and CDR2 are SGHVS and FNYEAQ. The CDR3 is made up of 13 amino acids. The V end was cut by 2 bases, the J end by 5 bases, with 9 bases between. The CDR3 DNA is TGTGCCAGCAGCTTACAGGGCTATTATGGCTACACCTTC. Translating it yields CASSLQGYYGYTF.

This chain links TRBV30 with TRBJ2-7; maybe TRBD1 (5 bases). CDR1 GTSNPN and CDR2 SVGIG come from the germline V gene (reference sequence). The CDR3 is made up of 12 amino acids. The V end was cut by 1 base, the J end by 6 bases, with 10 bases between. The CDR3 nucleotides are TGTGCCTGGAGTGCTTGGGGCCGCGAGCAGTACTTC. It specifies CAWSAWGREQYF.

The chain couples TRBV7-2 to TRBJ2-7, with 9 bases matching TRBD1. The V and J ends lost 5 bases and 0 bases, in that order; junction bases with no gene match: 11. Germline loops: CDR1 SGHTA, CDR2 FQGNSA. The CDR3 is 17 amino acids. The CDR3 loop reads CASSLPGQGLSSYEQYF. CDR3 bases: TGTGCCAGCAGCCTCCCAGGACAGGGGTTAAGCTCCTACGAGCAGTACTTC.

This clone was found once. V is TRBV11-3 and J is TRBJ2-3; D is unresolved. The germline V and J ends were trimmed by 3 bases and 5 bases, with 6 bases remaining between them. The CDR3 spans 12 residues. The germline V gene encodes CDR1 SGHNT and CDR2 YENEEA. DNA of the CDR3: TGTGCCAGCAGCTTCCCGGGAGATACGCAGTATTTT. It encodes CASSFPGDTQYF.

The chain carries TRBV27 and TRBJ2-7; D ambiguous. V was cut by 2 bases and J by 5 bases, with 7 bases left in between. Germline V gives CDR1 MNHEY, CDR2 SMNVEV (reference sequence). The CDR3 has 12 amino acids. In DNA, the CDR3 is TGTGCCAGCAGTTTACGGTTGAACGAGCAGTACTTC. Translation: CASSLRLNEQYF.

The gene calls are TRBV7-2 and TRBJ2-1; 8 nucleotides match TRBD2. The CDR3 is made up of 14 amino acids. The V segment lost 5 bases and the J segment 5 bases; nucleotides outside the gene matches: 5. Germline CDR1 is SGHTA and CDR2 is FQGNSA. CDR3 coding DNA: TGTGCCAGCAGCACCGGGACTAGGAACAATGAGCAGTTCTTC. It specifies CASSTGTRNNEQFF.

The V call is TRBV3-1 (or the pseudogene TRBV3-2), the J call TRBJ2-1, with D tentatively TRBD1 (6 bases). Germline V lookup: CDR1 LGHDT, CDR2 YNNKEL (reference sequence). The CDR3 covers 14 residues. Between the trimmed V and J ends, which lost 4 bases and 7 bases, there was a span of 14 bases. CDR3 nucleotide sequence: TGTGCCAGCAGCCGAGGGGGAGTAGAAAATGAGCAGTTCTTC. Translation gives CASSRGGVENEQFF.

The chain employs TRBV25-1 and TRBJ2-1; D possibly corresponds to TRBD1 (6 bases). The CDR3 runs 14 residues. The germline CDR1 and CDR2 sequences are MGHDK and SYGVNS. V was shortened by 4 bases and J by 8 bases, with 15 bases between the two germline ends. CDR3 protein: CASSADFQGHEQFF. DNA for the CDR3: TGTGCCAGCAGTGCAGATTTCCAGGGGCATGAGCAGTTCTTC.

This clone was recorded a few times. This chain uses TRBV2 with TRBJ1-5; 8 bases line up with TRBD1. Trimming cost V 3 bases and J 7 bases; bases outside gene matches: 8. Germline V gives CDR1 SNHLY, CDR2 FYNNEI. This CDR3 region has 15 residues. For the CDR3, the DNA is TGTGCCAGCAGTGAGCCGAACAGGGGGAAACAGCCCCAGCATTTT. Its protein is CASSEPNRGKQPQHF.

The chain links TRBV18 to TRBJ1-5; D not certain. Trimming shortened V by 3 bases and J by 0 bases, and 3 bases separated the two germline ends. The germline gives CDR1 KGHSH, CDR2 LQKENI. The CDR3 sequence is 13 residues long. CDR3 sequence: CASSPYSNQPQHF. DNA for the CDR3: TGTGCCAGCTCACCCTATAGCAATCAGCCCCAGCATTTT. Full variable domain (rest looked up from reference TRBV18 and TRBJ1-5): NAGVMQNPRHLVRRRGQEARLRCSPMKGHSHVYWYRQLPEEGLKFMVYLQKENIIDESGMPKERFSAEFPKEGPSILRIQQVVRGDSAAYFCASSPYSNQPQHFGDGTRLSIL.

The rearrangement uses TRBV25-1 and TRBJ2-1; TRBD1 aligns across 7 bases. The V and J ends lost 5 bases and 9 bases, in that order; junction bases with no gene match: 10. This CDR3 has 14 amino acids. Germline CDR1 reads MGHDK; CDR2 reads SYGVNS. The CDR3 sequence is CASSRIGTVSEQFF. CDR3 coding DNA: TGTGCCAGCAGTCGAATAGGGACAGTGAGTGAGCAGTTCTTC.

This clone was found once. The chain recombines TRBV4-2 with TRBJ2-7; 8 bases map to TRBD1. With V trimmed by 4 bases and J by 6 bases, 8 bases remained unmatched. CDR3 length: 14 amino acids. Germline values: CDR1 LGHNA, CDR2 YNFKEQ. The CDR3 DNA reads TGTGCCAGCAGCCCGCGGACAGGGTCGGGCGAGCAGTACTTC. Its translation is CASSPRTGSGEQYF.

This clone has more than one count but fewer than ten. The CDR3 here is CASSQVGGGPKEQYF. The CDR3 DNA sequence: TGCGCCAGCAGCCAAGTTGGCGGAGGCCCCAAAGAGCAGTACTTC. The chain uses TRBV4-3 and TRBJ2-7; D perhaps matches TRBD2 (5 bases). Germline V gene lookup returns CDR1 LGHNA and CDR2 YSLEER. The V and J ends lost 1 base and 7 bases respectively, with 17 bases between them. The CDR3 loop spans 15 amino acids.

The rearrangement uses TRBV7-3 and TRBJ2-7, with 9 bases aligning to TRBD1. CDR3 size: 19 residues. J gave up 4 bases and V 4 bases, and 20 bases lay outside the gene matches. Per germline, CDR1 SGHTA and CDR2 FQGTGA. The CDR3 sequence: CASSSGGTPSGTGIYEQYF. CDR3 DNA sequence: TGTGCCAGCAGCTCCGGTGGGACACCTTCCGGGACAGGGATTTACGAGCAGTACTTC.

This chain uses TRBV27 with TRBJ2-7; TRBD2 aligns across 10 bases. With V trimmed by 10 bases and J by 0 bases, 9 bases remained unmatched. The CDR3 has 15 residues. Germline V gene data show CDR1 as MNHEY and CDR2 as SMNVEV (reference sequence). CDR3 DNA: TGTGCCACCGTTCGAACTAGCGGGGTCTCCTACGAGCAGTACTTC. Translation gives CATVRTSGVSYEQYF.

The chain couples TRBV9 to TRBJ1-2; D is perhaps TRBD1 (5 bases). Trimming cost V 4 bases and J 8 bases, with 15 bases left between them. Germline CDR1 and CDR2: SGDLS and YYNGEE. The CDR3 spans 13 residues. The CDR3 sequence: CASSPIGAGGYTF. The CDR3 DNA reads TGTGCCAGCAGCCCAATAGGGGCTGGGGGCTACACCTTC.

The chain recombines TRBV5-6 with TRBJ1-2, with TRBD1 as a possible D gene (5 bases). CDR3 length: 13 amino acids. Germline V gene data show CDR1 as SGHDT and CDR2 as YYEEEE. V lost 2 bases and J 7 bases, leaving 12 bases between the germline ends. CDR3 residues: CASSFDPRAGYTF. The DNA for the CDR3 is TGTGCCAGCAGCTTCGACCCCAGGGCTGGCTACACCTTC. Full variable domain (rest looked up from reference TRBV5-6 and TRBJ1-2): DAGVTQSPTHLIKTRGQQVTLRCSPKSGHDTVSWYQQALGQGPQFIFQYYEEEERQRGNFPDRFSGHQFPNYSSELNVNALLLGDSALYLCASSFDPRAGYTFGSGTRLTVV.

The chain combines TRBV2 with TRBJ2-7, with 10 bases lining up with TRBD2. With V trimmed by 0 bases and J by 9 bases, 8 bases remained unmatched. Germline CDR1 reads SNHLY; CDR2 reads FYNNEI. This CDR3 has 15 amino acids. The CDR3 DNA is TGTGCCAGCAGTGAAGCGCTAGCGGGGGCTCTGGGGCAGTACTTC. This translates into CASSEALAGALGQYF.

The chain uses TRBV9 and TRBJ2-1, with 8 bases aligning to TRBD2. The V gene's germline CDR1 is SGDLS and CDR2 YYNGEE. The CDR3 extends over 14 amino acids. J was trimmed by 3 bases and V by 3 bases; bases with no gene match: 2. CDR3 in DNA: TGTGCCAGCAGCGCGGGACTAGACTACAATGAGCAGTTCTTC. Amino acids: CASSAGLDYNEQFF.

This chain uses TRBV24-1 with TRBJ2-7, with 7 bases identical to TRBD1. The V gene's germline CDR1 is KGHDR and CDR2 SFDVKD. There are 16 residues in the CDR3. Germline trimming cut 4 bases from V and 1 base from J; bases unmatched to any gene: 9. This chain's CDR3 is CATSESVYRGSYEQYF. The CDR3 nucleotides read TGTGCCACCAGTGAGTCTGTTTACAGGGGATCCTACGAGCAGTACTTC.

The V gene is TRBV9, the J gene TRBJ2-2; D gene ambiguous. V was cut by 3 bases and J by 6 bases, with 18 bases left in between. Germline V gene sequence: CDR1 SGDLS, CDR2 YYNGEE. The CDR3 length is 16 residues. CDR3 sequence reads: CASSDSEVTSAGELFF. CDR3 DNA sequence: TGTGCCAGCAGCGATAGTGAGGTGACGTCCGCCGGGGAGCTGTTTTTT. Combining the CDR3 with reference TRBV9 and TRBJ2-2 gives the whole variable domain DSGVTQTPKHLITATGQRVTLRCSPRSGDLSVYWYQQSLDQGLQFLIQYYNGEERAKGNILERFSAQQFPDLHSELNLSSLELGDSALYFCASSDSEVTSAGELFFGEGSRLTVL.

The chain couples TRBV10-3 to TRBJ1-2, with 10 positions matching TRBD1. The germline V gene has CDR1 ENHRY and CDR2 SYGVKD. This CDR3 region has 15 residues. J gave up 13 bases and V 3 bases, and 14 bases lay outside the gene matches. As DNA, the CDR3 is TGTGCCATCAGTGAAGGGACAGGGGCTCTAATGGGGTTCACCTTC. Translated, it gives CAISEGTGALMGFTF.

The rearrangement joins TRBV19 to TRBJ2-1; possible D gene TRBD2, 5 bases. The CDR3 length is 16 residues. Germline lookup yields CDR1 LNHDA and CDR2 SQIVND (reference sequence). The ends were cut back, 6 bases at V and 2 bases at J, with 17 bases in the middle. The CDR3 nucleotides are TGTGCCAGTAGCCCAGGCACTAGGATCCCCTACAATGAGCAGTTCTTC. Translating it yields CASSPGTRIPYNEQFF.